These 2 T cell receptor beta chains originate from one sample sequenced in a study of CD8 T cell repertoires and HIV-1 epitope variants. The antigens these receptors bind are not known. Generated by immunoSEQ multiplex PCR, the TCRdb table keeps only in-frame clones and is missing some. The data show approximately 5,200 clones, around 63% seen once. The specimen was cultured CD8+ T cells derived from PBMCs. Receptor source: a male donor with HIV.

This chain uses TRBV5-6 with TRBJ2-1; D is uncertain. The CDR3 has 15 residues. The germline V gene has CDR1 SGHDT and CDR2 YYEEEE. Deletions cut 0 bases from V and 2 bases from J, with 9 bases between. CDR3 sequence reads: CASSLEWVPYNEQFF. DNA for the CDR3: TGTGCCAGCAGCTTGGAATGGGTCCCCTACAATGAGCAGTTCTTC.

The J gene is TRBJ2-1, the V gene TRBV6-5; tentatively, D is TRBD1 or TRBD2 (5 bases each). The CDR3 has 15 amino acids. CDR1 is MNHEY, CDR2 SVGAGI, per germline. Trimming stripped 4 bases from V and 1 base from J, with 11 bases between. CDR3 DNA: TGTGCCAGCAGTTTCGAGGGGCCTTCCTACAATGAGCAGTTCTTC. Translating gives CASSFEGPSYNEQFF.